This T cell receptor beta chain was identified in a study of relationships among human T cell subsets. Study-level results: Many CDR3s were shared across Th1, Th2 and regulatory subsets. No significant subset differences appeared in V, D, J use, CDR3 length or N-additions. Bead sorting may have left some CD4+CD8+ double-positive cells.

Naive plus transitional T cells were isolated with anti-CD45RA microbeads from pooled CD4+ and CD8+ T cells. Semiquantitative ARM-PCR amplified T cell receptor alpha and beta CDR3 regions from mRNA. In ARM-PCR, communal superprimers followed tagged nested gene-specific primers for exponential amplification. In TCRdb, the multiplex PCR reads were re-called with MiXCR into one record per CDR3 protein. The table has roughly 7,600 distinct CDR3 sequences, approximately 70% seen once. Between the trimmed V and J ends, which lost 8 bases and 0 bases, there was a span of 5 bases. Looked up from germline, CDR1 is MDHEN and CDR2 is SYDVKM. CDR3 length: 11 residues. This clonotype was seen a single time. Its antigen remains unidentified.

The chain is built from TRBV28 and TRBJ2-7; D uncertain. The receptor's source is a man aged 40-50 years in good health. Material: naive and transitional (CD45RA+) T cells sorted from blood. The CDR3 DNA is TGTGCCAGCGCCAGCTCCTACGAGCAGTACTTC. It yields the protein CASASSYEQYF.